The 17 T cell receptor beta chains below were found in one sample sequenced in a study of T-cell memory formation after mild COVID-19. TCRdb re-called the 5' RACE reads through MiXCR, storing one row per CDR3 protein. This table has 150,000 to 200,000 distinct CDR3 sequences, roughly 20% appearing once. Sample: PBMCs or a T cell subset sorted from them (not recorded which). The receptors derive from a young man who had mild COVID-19 (a few samples of this study predate the infection). Cell type and time point are not known.

The rearrangement uses TRBV6-6 and TRBJ1-5; 7 bases map to TRBD1. With 2 bases clipped from V and 9 bases from J, the junction kept 13 bases outside the gene matches. Germline V gives CDR1 MNHNY, CDR2 SVGAGI (reference sequence). CDR3 length equals 16 residues. The CDR3 here is CASSYPTGAGLRPQHF. In nucleotides, the CDR3 is TGTGCCAGCAGTTACCCTACAGGGGCAGGGTTGAGGCCCCAGCATTTT.

The chain recombines TRBV2 with TRBJ2-5; maybe TRBD2 (6 bases). Germline CDR1 SNHLY, CDR2 FYNNEI. V lost 5 bases, J lost 6 bases, and 10 bases lay in between. CDR3 size: 12 residues. The CDR3 protein is CASSLAPQTQYF. The CDR3 DNA sequence: TGTGCCAGCAGTCTAGCGCCCCAGACCCAGTACTTC. The whole variable domain, remainder taken from reference TRBV2 and TRBJ2-5, is EPEVTQTPSHQVTQMGQEVILRCVPISNHLYFYWYRQILGQKVEFLVSFYNNEISEKSEIFDDQFSVERPDGSNFTLKIRSTKLEDSAMYFCASSLAPQTQYFGPGTRLLVL.

This sequence joins TRBV5-1 and TRBJ2-7; 8 nucleotides line up with TRBD1. The CDR3 consists of 13 residues. The germline V gene encodes CDR1 SGHRS and CDR2 YFSETQ. Trimming cost V 4 bases and J 4 bases; bases outside gene matches: 4. CDR3 nucleotides: TGCGCCAGCAGCGCAAGACAGGGGTACGAGCAGTACTTC. Its protein product is CASSARQGYEQYF.

This clonotype appeared many times. The gene calls are TRBV7-2 and TRBJ2-3; 8 bases are shared with TRBD2. The CDR3 loop spans 14 amino acids. Per germline, CDR1 SGHTA and CDR2 FQGNSA. Unmatched junction bases numbered 3, after V lost 1 base and J lost 6 bases. The DNA of the CDR3 is TGTGCCAGCAGCTTAGTCGGCGGGGGGGATACGCAGTATTTT. Translating gives CASSLVGGGDTQYF.

This clonotype has only a few counts. This chain connects TRBV6-5 to TRBJ1-1, with TRBD1 matching over 9 bases. With 6 bases clipped from V and 11 bases from J, the junction kept 10 bases outside the gene matches. Germline V gene sequence: CDR1 MNHEY, CDR2 SVGAGI. This CDR3 is 13 amino acids long. CDR3: CASRRQGDFSAFF. CDR3 sequence (DNA): TGTGCCAGCAGGCGACAGGGGGATTTTTCGGCTTTCTTT.

This clonotype came up a few times. This chain links TRBV7-3 with TRBJ2-7; perhaps TRBD1 as D (5 bases). Per the germline V gene, CDR1 is SGHTA and CDR2 is FQGTGA. This CDR3 contains 13 residues. Trimming stripped 4 bases from V and 9 bases from J, with 16 bases between. The CDR3 DNA reads TGTGCCAGCAGCTCCCCCGACGCTAGGGGGCAGTACGTC. Translation: CASSSPDARGQYV.

This clonotype was counted many times. The CDR3 is CASSLEGSETQYF. CDR3 DNA sequence: TGCGCCAGCAGCTTGGAGGGCAGCGAGACCCAGTACTTC. This rearrangement joins TRBV5-1 to TRBJ2-5; no reliable D call. Germline lookup yields CDR1 SGHRS and CDR2 YFSETQ. The CDR3 has 13 residues. Trimming stripped 0 bases from V and 5 bases from J, with 8 bases between.

This chain links TRBV28 with TRBJ2-7; TRBD2 matches 8 bases. The CDR3 runs 13 residues. V was pared by 4 bases and J by 3 bases, with 2 bases of the junction left unmatched. CDR1 is MDHEN, CDR2 SYDVKM, per germline. Written as DNA, the CDR3 is TGTGCCAGCAGTTCGGGACTAGTCTACGAGCAGTACGTC. This codes for CASSSGLVYEQYV.

The V call is TRBV6-2 or TRBV6-3, the J call TRBJ1-1, with a weak D call TRBD1 (5 bases). Per the germline V gene, CDR1 is MNHEY and CDR2 is SVGEGT. CDR3 size: 13 residues. V gave up 6 bases and J gave up 3 bases, with 11 bases separating them. The CDR3 nucleotides read TGTGCCAGCAGACAGGCCTCCTACACTGAAGCTTTCTTT. It encodes CASRQASYTEAFF.

The rearrangement uses TRBV5-8 and TRBJ1-1; D call uncertain. The germline V gene has CDR1 SGHTS and CDR2 YDEGEE. With 4 bases removed from V and 3 bases from J, the gap between germline ends came to 16 bases. The CDR3 extends over 15 amino acids. Here the CDR3 DNA reads TGTGCCAGCAGCAGCAGACGGGGTTGGGACACTGAAGCTTTCTTT. Protein product: CASSSRRGWDTEAFF.

This sequence joins TRBV18 and TRBJ1-1; 7 nucleotides match TRBD1. Trimming took 3 bases from V and 1 from J; bases not matched to a gene: 5. The length of the CDR3 is 15 residues. The germline CDR1 and CDR2 sequences are KGHSH and LQKENI. DNA of the CDR3: TGTGCCAGCTCACCGAAGACAGGGTCGAACACTGAAGCTTTCTTT. Amino acids: CASSPKTGSNTEAFF. The variable domain in full, with the rest retrieved from reference TRBV18 and TRBJ1-1, is NAGVMQNPRHLVRRRGQEARLRCSPMKGHSHVYWYRQLPEEGLKFMVYLQKENIIDESGMPKERFSAEFPKEGPSILRIQQVVRGDSAAYFCASSPKTGSNTEAFFGQGTRLTVV.

This clonotype was counted many times. The V call is TRBV7-2, the J call TRBJ2-2, with TRBD2 matching over 10 bases. Germline V gene sequence: CDR1 SGHTA, CDR2 FQGNSA. This CDR3 spans 17 amino acids. The V segment lost 3 bases and the J segment 5 bases; nucleotides outside the gene matches: 9. The CDR3: CASSFAGTSVGTGELFF. Written as DNA, the CDR3 is TGTGCCAGCAGCTTCGCCGGGACTAGCGTAGGGACCGGGGAGCTGTTTTTT.

The V and J genes are TRBV9 and TRBJ1-5; D might be TRBD1 (5 bases). The V end lost 3 bases, the J end lost 9 bases, and 13 bases lay between the germline ends. The germline gives CDR1 SGDLS, CDR2 YYNGEE. The CDR3 runs 13 residues. The CDR3 loop reads CASSADTFGPQHF. The CDR3 nucleotides read TGTGCCAGCAGCGCGGACACCTTCGGGCCCCAGCATTTT.

The table lists this clonotype with a few counts. V and J are TRBV5-1 and TRBJ2-1; 10 nucleotides match TRBD2. V gave up 5 bases and J gave up 3 bases; unmatched junction bases: 2. The CDR3 has 14 amino acids. Germline V CDR1 and CDR2: SGHRS, YFSETQ. The CDR3 region has the DNA TGCGCCAGCAGGGTAGCGGGGGGCTACAATGAGCAGTTCTTC. Translation: CASRVAGGYNEQFF.

This clonotype appeared a few times. The rearrangement links TRBV7-2 to TRBJ1-1, with D possibly being TRBD1 (5 bases). This CDR3 has 13 amino acids. Germline CDR1 and CDR2: SGHTA and FQGNSA. Trimming removed 5 bases from V and 2 bases from J, with 9 bases in between. CDR3: CASSTQGNTEAFF. In DNA form, the CDR3 reads TGTGCCAGCAGCACCCAGGGCAACACTGAAGCTTTCTTT.

This chain joins TRBV6-5 and TRBJ1-2; 7 positions agree with TRBD1. CDR1 and CDR2 from the germline V gene are MNHEY and SVGAGI. Germline trimming cut 6 bases from V and 6 bases from J; bases unmatched to any gene: 13. This CDR3 spans 15 amino acids. CDR3 sequence: CASRQGGGVWNGYTF. The CDR3 DNA sequence: TGTGCCAGCAGACAGGGAGGGGGCGTGTGGAATGGCTACACCTTC.

This clonotype was seen a handful of times. The chain is built from TRBV29-1 and TRBJ1-1; 8 positions agree with TRBD1. J gave up 8 bases and V 6 bases, and 11 bases lay outside the gene matches. Germline V lookup: CDR1 SQVTM, CDR2 ANQGSEA. This CDR3 comprises 13 residues. The chain's CDR3 is CSVKHTGGIEAFF. The CDR3 DNA follows: TGCAGCGTGAAGCATACAGGGGGAATCGAAGCTTTCTTT.